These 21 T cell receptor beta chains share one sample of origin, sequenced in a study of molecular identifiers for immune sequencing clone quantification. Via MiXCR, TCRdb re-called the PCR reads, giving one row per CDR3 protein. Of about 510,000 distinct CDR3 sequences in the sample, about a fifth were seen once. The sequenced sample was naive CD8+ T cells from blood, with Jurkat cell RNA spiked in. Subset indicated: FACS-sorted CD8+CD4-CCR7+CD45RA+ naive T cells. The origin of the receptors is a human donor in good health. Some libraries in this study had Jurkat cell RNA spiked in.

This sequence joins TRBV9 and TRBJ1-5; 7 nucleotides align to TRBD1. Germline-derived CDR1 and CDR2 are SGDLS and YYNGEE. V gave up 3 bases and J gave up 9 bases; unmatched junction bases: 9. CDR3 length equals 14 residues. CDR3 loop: CASSEGQDPRPQHF. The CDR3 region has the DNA TGTGCCAGCAGCGAAGGACAGGACCCGCGGCCCCAGCATTTT.

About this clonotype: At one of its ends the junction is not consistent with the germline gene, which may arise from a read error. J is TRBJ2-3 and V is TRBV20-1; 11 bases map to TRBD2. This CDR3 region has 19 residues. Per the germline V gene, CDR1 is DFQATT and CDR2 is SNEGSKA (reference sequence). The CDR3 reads CSARDLELAGVTYTDTRYF. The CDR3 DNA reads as TGCAGTGCTAGAGATCTAGAACTAGCGGGAGTTACATACACAGATACGCGGTATTTT.

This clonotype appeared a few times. CDR3 amino acids: CASSEVQSSYNSPLHF. CDR3 sequence (DNA): TGTGCCAGCAGTGAAGTTCAGAGCTCCTATAATTCACCCCTCCACTTT. This chain joins TRBV2 and TRBJ1-6; no firm D call. Trimming took 1 base from V and 0 from J, leaving 7 bases between them. Germline CDR1 reads SNHLY; CDR2 reads FYNNEI. This CDR3 is 16 amino acids long. The whole variable domain, filled in from reference TRBV2 and TRBJ1-6, reads EPEVTQTPSHQVTQMGQEVILRCVPISNHLYFYWYRQILGQKVEFLVSFYNNEISEKSEIFDDQFSVERPDGSNFTLKIRSTKLEDSAMYFCASSEVQSSYNSPLHFGNGTRLTVT.

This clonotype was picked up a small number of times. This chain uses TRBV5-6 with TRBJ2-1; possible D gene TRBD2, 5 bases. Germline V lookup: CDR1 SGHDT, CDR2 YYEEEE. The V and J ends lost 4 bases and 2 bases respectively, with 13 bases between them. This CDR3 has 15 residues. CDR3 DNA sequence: TGTGCCAGCAGCCTCGACCGGGGAGCCTACAATGAGCAGTTCTTC. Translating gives CASSLDRGAYNEQFF.

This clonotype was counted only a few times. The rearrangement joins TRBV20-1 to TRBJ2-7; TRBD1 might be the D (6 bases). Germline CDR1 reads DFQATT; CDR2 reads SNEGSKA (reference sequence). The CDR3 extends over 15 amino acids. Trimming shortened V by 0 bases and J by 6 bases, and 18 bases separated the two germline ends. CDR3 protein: CSARETRGLSLEQYF. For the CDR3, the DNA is TGCAGTGCTAGAGAAACCAGGGGTCTTTCGCTCGAGCAGTACTTC.

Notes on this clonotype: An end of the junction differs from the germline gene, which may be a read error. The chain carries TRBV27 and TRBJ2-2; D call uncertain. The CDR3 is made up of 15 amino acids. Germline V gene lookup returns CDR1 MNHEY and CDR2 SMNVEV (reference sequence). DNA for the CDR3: TGTGCCGGCAGTTTATACGGCCCGGAACCCGGGGAGCTGTTTTTT. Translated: CAGSLYGPEPGELFF.

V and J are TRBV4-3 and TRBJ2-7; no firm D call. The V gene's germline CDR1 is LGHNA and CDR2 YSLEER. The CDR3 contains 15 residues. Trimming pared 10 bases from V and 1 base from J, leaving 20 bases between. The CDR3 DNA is TGCGCCAATAGCCAAGAGATCGGCAGGTCCTACGAGCAGTACTTC. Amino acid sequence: CANSQEIGRSYEQYF.

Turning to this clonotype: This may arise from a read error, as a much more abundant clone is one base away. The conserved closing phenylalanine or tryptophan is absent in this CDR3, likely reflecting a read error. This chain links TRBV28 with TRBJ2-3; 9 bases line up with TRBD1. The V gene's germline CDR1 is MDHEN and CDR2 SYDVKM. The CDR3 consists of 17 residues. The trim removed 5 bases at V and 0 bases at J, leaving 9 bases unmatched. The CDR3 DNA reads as TGTGCCAGCAGTACCACTACAGGGGGCGTTAGCACAGATACGCAGTATCTT. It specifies CASSTTTGGVSTDTQYL.

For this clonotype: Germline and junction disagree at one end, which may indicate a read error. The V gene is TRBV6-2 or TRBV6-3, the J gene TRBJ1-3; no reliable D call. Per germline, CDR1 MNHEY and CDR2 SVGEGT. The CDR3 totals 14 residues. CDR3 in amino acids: CVSTAGHSGNTIYF. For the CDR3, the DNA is TGTGTCAGCACCGCCGGCCACTCTGGAAACACCATATATTTT.

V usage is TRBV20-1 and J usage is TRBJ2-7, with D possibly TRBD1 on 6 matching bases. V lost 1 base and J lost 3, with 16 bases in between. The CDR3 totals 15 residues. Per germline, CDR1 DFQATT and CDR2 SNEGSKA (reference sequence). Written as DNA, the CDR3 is TGCAGTGCTAGAGCCCAGGGGTATGGGATCTACGAGCAGTACTTC. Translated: CSARAQGYGIYEQYF.

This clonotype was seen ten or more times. The CDR3, as DNA: TGTGCCAGCAGCTTGGGTCCTCCCGGGGCCTCCTACGAGCAGTACTTC. Translated, it gives CASSLGPPGASYEQYF. This chain links TRBV5-8 with TRBJ2-7, with D perhaps TRBD1 or TRBD2 (5 bases each). The length of the CDR3 is 16 residues. Trimming removed 0 bases from V and 0 bases from J, with 13 bases in between. Per germline, CDR1 SGHTS and CDR2 YDEGEE.

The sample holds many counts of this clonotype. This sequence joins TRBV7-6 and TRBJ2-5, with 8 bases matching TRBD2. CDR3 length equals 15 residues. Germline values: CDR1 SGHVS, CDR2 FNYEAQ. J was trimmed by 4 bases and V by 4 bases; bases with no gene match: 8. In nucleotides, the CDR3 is TGTGCCAGCAGCTCCGGCCGGGGGGGGCTAGAGACCCAGTACTTC. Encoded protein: CASSSGRGGLETQYF.

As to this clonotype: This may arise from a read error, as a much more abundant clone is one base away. CDR3 bases: TGTGCCACCTCTAGCGGGAGGTACGATGTGCAGTTCTTC. Translated, it gives CATSSGRYDVQFF. The chain combines TRBV24-1 with TRBJ2-1; 11 bases fit TRBD2. The germline V gene has CDR1 KGHDR and CDR2 SFDVKD. The CDR3 has 13 residues. The J segment lost 12 bases and the V segment lost 9 bases, leaving 9 bases of the junction unmatched.

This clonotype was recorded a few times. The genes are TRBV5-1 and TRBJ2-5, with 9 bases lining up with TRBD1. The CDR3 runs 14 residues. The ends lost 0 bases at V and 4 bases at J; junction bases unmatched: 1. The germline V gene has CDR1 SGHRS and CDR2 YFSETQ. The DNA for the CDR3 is TGCGCCAGCAGCTTGGGGACAGGGGCAGAGACCCAGTACTTC. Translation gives CASSLGTGAETQYF.

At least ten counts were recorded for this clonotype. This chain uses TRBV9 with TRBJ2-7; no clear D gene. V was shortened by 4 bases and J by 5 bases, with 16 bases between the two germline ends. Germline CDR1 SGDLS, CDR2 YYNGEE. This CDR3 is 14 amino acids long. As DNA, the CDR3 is TGTGCCAGCAGCTCCCCGGCGAGTACCCACGAGCAGTACTTC. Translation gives CASSSPASTHEQYF.

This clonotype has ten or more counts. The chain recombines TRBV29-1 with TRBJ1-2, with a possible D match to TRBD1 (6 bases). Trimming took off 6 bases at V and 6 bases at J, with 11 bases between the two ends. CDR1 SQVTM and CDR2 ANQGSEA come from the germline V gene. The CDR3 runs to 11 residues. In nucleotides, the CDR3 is TGCAGCGTCGCACAGGGCGATGGCTACACCTTC. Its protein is CSVAQGDGYTF. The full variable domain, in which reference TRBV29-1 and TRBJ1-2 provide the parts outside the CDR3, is SAVISQKPSRDICQRGTSLTIQCQVDSQVTMMFWYRQQPGQSLTLIATANQGSEATYESGFVIDKFPISRPNLTFSTLTVSNMSPEDSSIYLCSVAQGDGYTFGSGTRLTVV.

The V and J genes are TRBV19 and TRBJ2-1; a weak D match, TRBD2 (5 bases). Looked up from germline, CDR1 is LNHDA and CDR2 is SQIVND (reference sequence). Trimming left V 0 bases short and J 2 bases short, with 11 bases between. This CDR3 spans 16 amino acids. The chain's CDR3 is CASSIDSGNPYNEQFF. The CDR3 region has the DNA TGTGCCAGTAGTATAGATTCCGGGAACCCCTACAATGAGCAGTTCTTC.

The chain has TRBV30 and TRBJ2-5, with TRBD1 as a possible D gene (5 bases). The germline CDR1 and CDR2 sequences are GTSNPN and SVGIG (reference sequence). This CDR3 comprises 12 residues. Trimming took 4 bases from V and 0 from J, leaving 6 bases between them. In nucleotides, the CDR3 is TGTGCCTGGAAAGGGGACCAAGAGACCCAGTACTTC. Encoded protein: CAWKGDQETQYF. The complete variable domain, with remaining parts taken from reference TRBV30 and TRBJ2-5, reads SQTIHQWPATLVQPVGSPLSLECTVEGTSNPNLYWYRQAAGRGLQLLFYSVGIGQISSEVPQNLSASRPQDRQFILSSKKLLLSDSGFYLCAWKGDQETQYFGPGTRLLVL.

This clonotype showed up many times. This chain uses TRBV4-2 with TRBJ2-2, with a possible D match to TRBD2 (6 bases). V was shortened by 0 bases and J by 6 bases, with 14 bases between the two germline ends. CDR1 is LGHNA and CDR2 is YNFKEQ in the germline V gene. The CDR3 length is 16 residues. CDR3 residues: CASSQDPQAGSGELFF. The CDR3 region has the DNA TGTGCCAGCAGCCAAGATCCGCAGGCGGGGTCCGGGGAGCTGTTTTTT.

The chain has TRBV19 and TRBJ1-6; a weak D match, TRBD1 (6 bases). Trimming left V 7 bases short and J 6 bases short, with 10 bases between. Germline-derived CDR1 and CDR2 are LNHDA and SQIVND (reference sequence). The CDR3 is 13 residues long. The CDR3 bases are TGTGCCAGTAACAGGGTGGGTAATTCACCCCTCCACTTT. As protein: CASNRVGNSPLHF.

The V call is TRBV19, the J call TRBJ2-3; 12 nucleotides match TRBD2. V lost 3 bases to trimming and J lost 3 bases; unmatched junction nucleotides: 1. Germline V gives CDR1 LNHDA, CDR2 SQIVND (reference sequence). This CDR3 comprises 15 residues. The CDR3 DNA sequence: TGTGCCAGTAGTATGACTAGCGGGGGTACAGATACGCAGTATTTT. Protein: CASSMTSGGTDTQYF.